The next 4 T cell receptor beta chains were all read from a single sample in a study of T cell repertoires in cytomegalovirus infection. Each CDR3 protein gets one entry after TCRdb re-called the reads with MiXCR. The data show 65,000 to 90,000 distinct CDR3 sequences, 3.7% seen once. Sequencing was carried out using PBMCs. These receptors came from a human donor in good health (CMV status not recorded). Some clones in this sample may be carry-over from other donors' samples.

In this sample, this clonotype turned up many times. The chain links TRBV7-2 to TRBJ2-3; D perhaps matches TRBD2 (5 bases). Germline-derived CDR1 and CDR2 are SGHTA and FQGNSA. V was cut by 0 bases and J by 4 bases, with 5 bases left in between. The CDR3 contains 13 residues. This chain's CDR3 is CASSLARADTQYF. In DNA, the CDR3 is TGTGCCAGCAGCTTAGCGAGGGCAGATACGCAGTATTTT.

This clonotype was detected ten times or more. The chain combines TRBV28 with TRBJ1-5; no clear D. Per the germline V gene, CDR1 is MDHEN and CDR2 is SYDVKM. The V end was cut by 3 bases, the J end by 5 bases, with 11 bases between. This CDR3 region has 14 residues. CDR3 amino acids: CASSFWTGDQPQHF. CDR3 in DNA: TGTGCCAGCAGTTTCTGGACGGGAGATCAGCCCCAGCATTTT.

This clonotype was seen at least ten times. The chain joins TRBV6-2 or TRBV6-3 to TRBJ2-5, with 7 bases matching TRBD2. The V and J ends lost 2 bases and 0 bases, in that order; junction bases with no gene match: 6. The CDR3 has 16 amino acids. The germline gives CDR1 MNHEY, CDR2 SVGEGT. CDR3 nucleotide sequence: TGTGCCAGCAGTTACGTTCTAGCGGCAAACCAAGAGACCCAGTACTTC. Its protein is CASSYVLAANQETQYF.

This clonotype came up many times. This chain uses TRBV19 with TRBJ1-2; a weak D match, TRBD1 (5 bases). CDR3 size: 14 residues. Germline V CDR1 and CDR2: LNHDA, SQIVND (reference sequence). Between the trimmed V and J ends, which lost 3 bases and 1 base, there was a span of 9 bases. The CDR3: CASSISTVNYGYTF. CDR3 bases: TGTGCCAGTAGTATTTCGACAGTTAACTATGGCTACACCTTC.